This T cell receptor beta chain originates from a study of neoadjuvant anti-PD-1 for oral cavity cancer. CDR1 SSHAT and CDR2 FNYEAQ come from the germline V gene (reference sequence). V lost 4 bases and J lost 6, with 13 bases in between. The CDR3 is 14 amino acids. This table comes from immunoSEQ multiplex PCR, and its TCRdb copy is limited to in-frame clones, with some not included. Of around 14,000 clones detected, 70% to 80% appear once; the ten largest clones hold less than 2.5%. This clone was seen a single time. These oral cavity squamous cell carcinomas were HPV-negative and locally advanced. Sequencing was performed on PBMCs, taken before nivolumab (anti-PD-1) treatment. The chain carries TRBV7-7 and TRBJ2-1, with a possible D match to TRBD1 (6 bases). The sequence was obtained from a person between 35 and 79 years old with oral cavity squamous cell carcinoma. The chain's CDR3 is CASSSGQLRNEQFF. CDR3 bases: TGTGCCAGCAGCTCCGGACAGTTACGCAATGAGCAGTTCTTC.